This is a list of T cell receptor beta chains from one sample in a study of cytomegalovirus exposure and HLA in healthy donors. Sequencing was performed with immunoSEQ multiplex PCR; in TCRdb, only in-frame clones are kept and a portion is missing. The repertoire holds about 220,000 clones, with about 80% as singletons. The specimen sequenced was PBMCs. The source is a man aged 35-49 years in good health and CMV-seropositive. The CDR3 runs from the conserved cysteine through the conserved F or W. Each record gives: J gene, clone size, D gene, V gene, CDR3 protein, CDR3 DNA. D genes are given only for firm matches. Clone size, where shown, is once, few, many, or a class for clones that have expanded.

j_call: TRBJ2-3
clone_size: once
d_call: .
v_call: TRBV5-5
cdr3_aa: CASSLQVSGSTDTQYF
cdr3_nt: TGTGCCAGCAGCTTACAGGTTTCGGGTAGCACAGATACGCAGTATTTT

j_call: TRBJ1-1
clone_size: few
d_call: .
v_call: TRBV7-8
cdr3_aa: CASSFRLNTEAFF
cdr3_nt: TGTGCCAGCAGCTTCAGGTTGAACACTGAAGCTTTCTTT

j_call: TRBJ1-2
clone_size: .
d_call: .
v_call: TRBV10-3
cdr3_aa: CAISEGRGLYGYTF
cdr3_nt: TGTGCCATCAGTGAGGGGAGGGGTTTGTATGGCTACACCTTC

j_call: TRBJ2-1
clone_size: .
d_call: TRBD2
v_call: TRBV30
cdr3_aa: CAWSVLLAGPNEQFF
cdr3_nt: TGTGCCTGGAGTGTACTACTAGCGGGTCCCAATGAGCAGTTCTTC

j_call: TRBJ1-2
clone_size: .
d_call: TRBD1
v_call: TRBV7-9
cdr3_aa: CASSLGQGGTYGYTF
cdr3_nt: TGTGCCAGCAGCCTTGGACAGGGAGGGACCTATGGCTACACCTTC

j_call: TRBJ2-5
clone_size: .
d_call: .
v_call: TRBV6-5
cdr3_aa: CASSYDHREGETQYF
cdr3_nt: TGTGCCAGCAGTTACGATCACAGGGAAGGAGAGACCCAGTACTTC

j_call: TRBJ2-2
clone_size: .
d_call: .
v_call: TRBV30
cdr3_aa: CAWRTTGTHTGELFF
cdr3_nt: TGTGCTTGGAGGACGACGGGGACTCACACCGGGGAGCTGTTTTTT

j_call: TRBJ2-3
clone_size: .
d_call: TRBD2
v_call: TRBV19
cdr3_aa: CATTPALAGITDTQYF
cdr3_nt: TGTGCCACCACTCCGGCCCTAGCGGGGATCACAGATACGCAGTATTTT

j_call: TRBJ2-5
clone_size: .
d_call: .
v_call: TRBV30
cdr3_aa: CAWTGGGIETQYF
cdr3_nt: TGTGCCTGGACGGGAGGGGGCATAGAGACCCAGTACTTC

j_call: TRBJ2-1
clone_size: .
d_call: .
v_call: TRBV19
cdr3_aa: CASSSWSGEQFF
cdr3_nt: TGTGCCAGTAGTAGCTGGTCGGGTGAGCAGTTCTTC

j_call: TRBJ1-1
clone_size: .
d_call: .
v_call: TRBV11-2
cdr3_aa: CASSLAQWQNTEAFF
cdr3_nt: TGTGCCAGCAGCTTAGCCCAGTGGCAGAACACTGAAGCTTTCTTT

j_call: TRBJ2-1
clone_size: .
d_call: .
v_call: TRBV11-2
cdr3_aa: CASSSGPGTYNEQFF
cdr3_nt: TGTGCCAGCAGCTCAGGTCCCGGCACCTACAATGAGCAGTTCTTC

j_call: TRBJ1-2
clone_size: .
d_call: TRBD1
v_call: TRBV5-6
cdr3_aa: CASSWTGDAYGYTF
cdr3_nt: TGTGCCAGCAGCTGGACAGGGGACGCTTATGGCTACACCTTC

j_call: TRBJ1-4
clone_size: once
d_call: .
v_call: TRBV5-1
cdr3_aa: CASSSSRGGAANEKLFF
cdr3_nt: TGCGCCAGCAGCTCCTCTCGGGGGGGGGCGGCTAATGAAAAACTGTTTTTT

j_call: TRBJ2-2
clone_size: .
d_call: .
v_call: TRBV21-1
cdr3_aa: CASSPPPGQTITGELFF
cdr3_nt: TGTGCCAGCAGCCCCCCTCCGGGACAGACAATCACCGGGGAGCTGTTTTTT

j_call: TRBJ2-5
clone_size: .
d_call: .
v_call: TRBV7-8
cdr3_aa: CASSSVETQYF
cdr3_nt: TGTGCCAGCAGCTCTGTTGAGACCCAGTACTTC

j_call: TRBJ2-1
clone_size: .
d_call: .
v_call: TRBV6-1
cdr3_aa: CASSEVRGNEQFF
cdr3_nt: TGTGCCAGCAGTGAAGTTCGGGGGAATGAGCAGTTCTTC

j_call: TRBJ1-5
clone_size: .
d_call: TRBD1
v_call: TRBV6-5
cdr3_aa: CASSSYDRGSNQPQHF
cdr3_nt: TGTGCCAGCAGTTCTTACGACAGGGGTAGCAATCAGCCCCAGCATTTT

j_call: TRBJ2-2
clone_size: .
d_call: .
v_call: TRBV6-4
cdr3_aa: CASSDGGEATGELFF
cdr3_nt: TGTGCCAGCAGTGATGGAGGGGAGGCCACCGGGGAGCTGTTTTTT

j_call: TRBJ2-3
clone_size: .
d_call: TRBD2
v_call: TRBV7-3
cdr3_aa: CASSKGLAGSSTDTQYF
cdr3_nt: TGTGCCAGCAGCAAAGGACTAGCGGGGTCTAGCACAGATACGCAGTATTTT

j_call: TRBJ2-5
clone_size: .
d_call: .
v_call: TRBV9
cdr3_aa: CASSVSLGGAETQYF
cdr3_nt: TGTGCCAGCAGCGTCTCCCTTGGGGGGGCAGAGACCCAGTACTTC

j_call: TRBJ2-5
clone_size: .
d_call: .
v_call: TRBV9
cdr3_aa: CASSSGTVETQYF
cdr3_nt: TGTGCCAGCAGCTCCGGGACTGTGGAGACCCAGTACTTC

j_call: TRBJ1-1
clone_size: .
d_call: .
v_call: TRBV6-5
cdr3_aa: CASSYSRRTEAFF
cdr3_nt: TGTGCCAGCAGTTACTCGCGGAGAACTGAAGCTTTCTTT

j_call: TRBJ2-7
clone_size: .
d_call: TRBD2
v_call: TRBV27
cdr3_aa: CASSSLGGSRGEQYF
cdr3_nt: TGTGCCAGCAGTTCCCTGGGCGGGAGTCGCGGCGAGCAGTACTTC

j_call: TRBJ2-4
clone_size: .
d_call: TRBD1
v_call: TRBV27
cdr3_aa: CASSLDRAQVAKNIQYF
cdr3_nt: TGTGCCAGCAGTTTAGACAGGGCTCAGGTAGCCAAAAACATTCAGTACTTC

j_call: TRBJ1-5
clone_size: .
d_call: .
v_call: TRBV6-1
cdr3_aa: CASSDRGHGQPQHF
cdr3_nt: TGTGCCAGCAGTGATAGGGGCCACGGTCAGCCCCAGCATTTT

j_call: TRBJ2-5
clone_size: .
d_call: .
v_call: TRBV28
cdr3_aa: CASSFSITGVGETQYF
cdr3_nt: TGTGCCAGCAGTTTCTCTATCACCGGGGTTGGGGAGACCCAGTACTTC

j_call: TRBJ2-1
clone_size: .
d_call: .
v_call: TRBV29-1
cdr3_aa: CSVDRGLRGLGQFF
cdr3_nt: TGCAGCGTTGATCGAGGACTCCGTGGACTTGGACAGTTCTTC

j_call: TRBJ2-2
clone_size: .
d_call: .
v_call: TRBV4-1
cdr3_aa: CASSPWPGEPGELFF
cdr3_nt: TGCGCCAGCAGCCCCTGGCCCGGGGAGCCCGGGGAGCTGTTTTTT

j_call: TRBJ2-3
clone_size: .
d_call: .
v_call: TRBV6-1
cdr3_aa: CASSEGQVITDTQYF
cdr3_nt: TGTGCCAGCAGTGAAGGACAGGTGATCACAGATACGCAGTATTTT

j_call: TRBJ2-7
clone_size: once
d_call: .
v_call: TRBV5-4
cdr3_aa: CASSLGQQPSYEQYF
cdr3_nt: TGTGCCAGCAGCTTGGGACAGCAGCCCAGCTACGAGCAGTACTTC

j_call: TRBJ2-2
clone_size: .
d_call: .
v_call: TRBV7-6
cdr3_aa: CASSLQGRATGELFF
cdr3_nt: TGTGCCAGCAGCTTACAGGGCCGGGCCACCGGGGAGCTGTTTTTT

j_call: TRBJ1-2
clone_size: .
d_call: .
v_call: TRBV19
cdr3_aa: CASSLRARGFGYTF
cdr3_nt: TGTGCCAGTAGTCTGCGGGCCCGGGGATTTGGCTACACCTTC

j_call: TRBJ2-1
clone_size: .
d_call: .
v_call: TRBV5-6
cdr3_aa: CASSPGDSKQFF
cdr3_nt: TGTGCCAGCAGCCCCGGGGATTCTAAGCAGTTCTTC

j_call: TRBJ1-5
clone_size: .
d_call: .
v_call: TRBV6-1
cdr3_aa: CASSALGLDNQPQHF
cdr3_nt: TGTGCCAGCAGTGCCCTCGGACTGGACAATCAGCCCCAGCATTTT

j_call: TRBJ2-1
clone_size: .
d_call: TRBD2
v_call: TRBV9
cdr3_aa: CASSVEGLAGFEQFF
cdr3_nt: TGTGCCAGCAGCGTAGAGGGACTAGCGGGATTTGAGCAGTTCTTC

j_call: TRBJ2-1
clone_size: .
d_call: .
v_call: TRBV27
cdr3_aa: CASSLQGGPYNEQFF
cdr3_nt: TGTGCCAGCAGTTTACAGGGGGGACCCTACAATGAGCAGTTCTTC

j_call: TRBJ1-2
clone_size: .
d_call: TRBD1
v_call: TRBV9
cdr3_aa: CASSVADRGQGYTF
cdr3_nt: TGTGCCAGCAGCGTAGCCGACAGGGGGCAAGGCTACACCTTC